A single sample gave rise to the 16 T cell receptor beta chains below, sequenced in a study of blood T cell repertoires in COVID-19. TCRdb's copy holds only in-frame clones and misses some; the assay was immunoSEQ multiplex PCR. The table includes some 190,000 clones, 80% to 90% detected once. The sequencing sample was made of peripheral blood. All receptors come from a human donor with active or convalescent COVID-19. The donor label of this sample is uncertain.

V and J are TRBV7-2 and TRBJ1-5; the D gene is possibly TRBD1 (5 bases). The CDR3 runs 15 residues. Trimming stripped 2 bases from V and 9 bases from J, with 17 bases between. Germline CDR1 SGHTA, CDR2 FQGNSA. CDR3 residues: CASSLNWGGGRPQHF. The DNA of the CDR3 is TGTGCCAGCAGCTTAAATTGGGGGGGTGGGCGGCCCCAGCATTTT.

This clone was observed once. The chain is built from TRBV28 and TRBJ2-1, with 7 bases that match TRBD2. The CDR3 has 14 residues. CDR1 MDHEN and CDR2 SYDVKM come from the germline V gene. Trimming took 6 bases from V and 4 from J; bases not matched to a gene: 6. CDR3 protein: CASSPGGGYNEQFF. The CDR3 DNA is TGTGCCAGCAGCCCGGGGGGAGGTTACAATGAGCAGTTCTTC. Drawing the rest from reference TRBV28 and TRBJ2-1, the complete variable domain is DVKVTQSSRYLVKRTGEKVFLECVQDMDHENMFWYRQDPGLGLRLIYFSYDVKMKEKGDIPEGYSVSREKKERFSLILESASTNQTSMYLCASSPGGGYNEQFFGPGTRLTVL.

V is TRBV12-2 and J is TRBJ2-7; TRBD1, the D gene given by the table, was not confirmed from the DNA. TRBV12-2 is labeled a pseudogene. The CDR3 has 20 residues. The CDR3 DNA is TGTGCAAGTCGCTTAGCGTCCCTACCGGGACAGGTCTCTCCAGGTGACGAGCAGTACTTC. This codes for CASRLASLPGQVSPGDEQYF.

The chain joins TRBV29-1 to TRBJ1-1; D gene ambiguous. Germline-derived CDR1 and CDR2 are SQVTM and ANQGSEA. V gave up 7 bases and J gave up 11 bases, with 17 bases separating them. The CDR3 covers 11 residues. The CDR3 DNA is TGCAGCGGCGGACCCGAGGGCGGCGCTTTCTTT. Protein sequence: CSGGPEGGAFF.

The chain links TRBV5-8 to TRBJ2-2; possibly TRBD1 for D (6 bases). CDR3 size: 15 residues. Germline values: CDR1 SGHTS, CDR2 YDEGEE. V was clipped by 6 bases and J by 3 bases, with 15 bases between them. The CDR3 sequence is CASKRGSGYTGELFF. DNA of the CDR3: TGTGCCAGCAAAAGGGGGAGCGGATACACCGGGGAGCTGTTTTTT.

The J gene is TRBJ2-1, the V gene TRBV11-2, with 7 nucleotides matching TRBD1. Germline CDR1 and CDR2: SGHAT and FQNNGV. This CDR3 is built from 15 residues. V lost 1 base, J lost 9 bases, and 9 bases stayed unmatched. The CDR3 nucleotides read TGTGCCAGCAGCTTAGTTGTTTTTGGGACAGTTGAGCAGTTCTTC. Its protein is CASSLVVFGTVEQFF.

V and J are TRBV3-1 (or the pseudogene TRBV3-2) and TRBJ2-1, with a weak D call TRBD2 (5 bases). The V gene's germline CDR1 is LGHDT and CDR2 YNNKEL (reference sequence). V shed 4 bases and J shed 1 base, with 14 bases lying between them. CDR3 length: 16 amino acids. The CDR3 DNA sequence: TGTGCCAGCAGCCGAGGACGAGCGGTATCCTACAATGAGCAGTTCTTC. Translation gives CASSRGRAVSYNEQFF.

CDR3 sequence reads: CASSPVGQGGGYTF. The CDR3 region has the DNA TGTGCCAGCAGCCCCGTCGGGCAGGGAGGTGGCTACACCTTC. V and J are TRBV7-2 and TRBJ1-2; D is perhaps TRBD1 (5 bases). V was trimmed by 5 bases and J by 7 bases, leaving 17 bases between them. The germline V gene encodes CDR1 SGHTA and CDR2 FQGNSA. This CDR3 spans 14 amino acids.

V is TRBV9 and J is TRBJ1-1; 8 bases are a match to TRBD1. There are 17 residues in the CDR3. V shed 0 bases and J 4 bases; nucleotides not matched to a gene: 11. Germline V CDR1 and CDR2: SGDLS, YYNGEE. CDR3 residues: CASSVEGDRFRATEAFF. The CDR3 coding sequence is TGTGCCAGCAGCGTAGAGGGGGACAGGTTTAGGGCCACTGAAGCTTTCTTT.

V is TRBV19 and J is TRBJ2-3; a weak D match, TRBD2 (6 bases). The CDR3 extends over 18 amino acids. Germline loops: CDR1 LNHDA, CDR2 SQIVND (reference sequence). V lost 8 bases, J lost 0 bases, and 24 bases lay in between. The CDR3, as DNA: TGTGCCAGTGGATCTACCAGCGGGTTCTATTCTAGCACAGATACGCAGTATTTT. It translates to CASGSTSGFYSSTDTQYF.

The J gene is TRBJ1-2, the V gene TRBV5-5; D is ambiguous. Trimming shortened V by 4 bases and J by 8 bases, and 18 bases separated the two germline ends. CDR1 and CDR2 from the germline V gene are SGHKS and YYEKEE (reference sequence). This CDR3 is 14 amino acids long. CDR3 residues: CASSRPGSKSGYTF. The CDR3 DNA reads TGTGCCAGCAGCAGGCCGGGATCCAAGTCGGGCTACACCTTC.

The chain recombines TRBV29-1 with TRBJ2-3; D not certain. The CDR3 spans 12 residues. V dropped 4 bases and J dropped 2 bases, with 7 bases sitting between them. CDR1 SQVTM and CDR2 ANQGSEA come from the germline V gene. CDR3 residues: CSVVPYTDTQYF. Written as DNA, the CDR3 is TGCAGCGTTGTCCCCTACACAGATACGCAGTATTTT.

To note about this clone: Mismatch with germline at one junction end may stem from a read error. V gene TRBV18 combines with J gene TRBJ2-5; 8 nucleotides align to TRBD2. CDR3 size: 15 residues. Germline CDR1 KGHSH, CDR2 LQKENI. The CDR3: CASSPLADAFETQYF. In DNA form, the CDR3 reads TGTGCCAGCTCCCCACTAGCGGACGCGTTTGAGACCCAGTACTTC. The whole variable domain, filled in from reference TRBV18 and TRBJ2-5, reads NAGVMQNPRHLVRRRGQEARLRCSPMKGHSHVYWYRQLPEEGLKFMVYLQKENIIDESGMPKERFSAEFPKEGPSILRIQQVVRGDSAAYFCASSPLADAFETQYFGPGTRLLVL.

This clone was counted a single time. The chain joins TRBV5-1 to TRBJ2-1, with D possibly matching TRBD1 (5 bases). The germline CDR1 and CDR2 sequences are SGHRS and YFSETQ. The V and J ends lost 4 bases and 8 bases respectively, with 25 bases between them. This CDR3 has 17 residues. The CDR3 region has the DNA TGCGCCAGCAGCCAACCCCTGGGCCAAGTCGAAGGGGATGAGCAGTTCTTC. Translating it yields CASSQPLGQVEGDEQFF. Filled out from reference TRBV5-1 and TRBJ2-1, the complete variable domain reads KAGVTQTPRYLIKTRGQQVTLSCSPISGHRSVSWYQQTPGQGLQFLFEYFSETQRNKGNFPGRFSGRQFSNSRSEMNVSTLELGDSALYLCASSQPLGQVEGDEQFFGPGTRLTVL.

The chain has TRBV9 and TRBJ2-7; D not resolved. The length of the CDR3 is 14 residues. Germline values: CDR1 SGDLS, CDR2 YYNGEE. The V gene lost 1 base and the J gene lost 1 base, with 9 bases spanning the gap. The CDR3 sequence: CASSVHPVSYEQYF. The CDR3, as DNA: TGTGCCAGCAGCGTACATCCAGTATCCTACGAGCAGTACTTC.

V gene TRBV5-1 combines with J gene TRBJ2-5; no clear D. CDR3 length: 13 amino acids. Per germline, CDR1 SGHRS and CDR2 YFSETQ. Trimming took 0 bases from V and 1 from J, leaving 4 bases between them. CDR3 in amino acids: CASSLAPQETQYF. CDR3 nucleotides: TGCGCCAGCAGCTTGGCTCCCCAAGAGACCCAGTACTTC.